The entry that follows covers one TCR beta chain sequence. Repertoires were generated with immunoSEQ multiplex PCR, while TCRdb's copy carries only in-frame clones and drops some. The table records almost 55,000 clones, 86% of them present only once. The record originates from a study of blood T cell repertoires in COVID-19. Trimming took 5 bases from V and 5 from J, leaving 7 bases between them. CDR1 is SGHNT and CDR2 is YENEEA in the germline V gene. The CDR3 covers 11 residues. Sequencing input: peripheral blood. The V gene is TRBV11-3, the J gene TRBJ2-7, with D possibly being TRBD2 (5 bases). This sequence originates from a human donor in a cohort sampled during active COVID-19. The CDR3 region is CASSRGNEQYF. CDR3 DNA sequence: TGTGCCAGCAGCCGGGGTAACGAGCAGTACTTC.